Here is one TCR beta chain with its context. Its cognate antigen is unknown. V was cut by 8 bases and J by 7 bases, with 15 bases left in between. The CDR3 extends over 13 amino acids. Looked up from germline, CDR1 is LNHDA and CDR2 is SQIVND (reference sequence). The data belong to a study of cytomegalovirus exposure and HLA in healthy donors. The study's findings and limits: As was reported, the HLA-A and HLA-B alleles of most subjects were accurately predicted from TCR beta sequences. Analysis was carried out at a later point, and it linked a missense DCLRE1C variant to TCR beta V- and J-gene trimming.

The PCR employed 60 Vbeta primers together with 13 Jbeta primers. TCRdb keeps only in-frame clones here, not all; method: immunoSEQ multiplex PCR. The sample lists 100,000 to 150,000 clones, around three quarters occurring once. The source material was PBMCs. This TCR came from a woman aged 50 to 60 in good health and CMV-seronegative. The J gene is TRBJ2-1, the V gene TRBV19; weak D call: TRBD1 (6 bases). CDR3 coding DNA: TGTGCCAGTTGGGACAATAGCCCGAATGAGCAGTTCTTC. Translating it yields CASWDNSPNEQFF.